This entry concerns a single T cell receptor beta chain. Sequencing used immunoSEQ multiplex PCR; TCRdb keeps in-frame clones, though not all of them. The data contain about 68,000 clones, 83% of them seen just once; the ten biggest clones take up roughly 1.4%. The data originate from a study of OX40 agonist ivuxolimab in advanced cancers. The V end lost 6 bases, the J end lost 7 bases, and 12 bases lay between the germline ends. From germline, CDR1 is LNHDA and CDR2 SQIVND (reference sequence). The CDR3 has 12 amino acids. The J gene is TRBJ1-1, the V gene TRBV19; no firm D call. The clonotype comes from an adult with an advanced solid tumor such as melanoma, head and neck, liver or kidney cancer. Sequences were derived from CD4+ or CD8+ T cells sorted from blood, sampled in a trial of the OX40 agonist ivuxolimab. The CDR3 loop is CASSLRTGEAFF. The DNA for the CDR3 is TGTGCCAGTAGCCTCAGGACGGGTGAAGCTTTCTTT.